Sequencing of this T cell receptor (beta chain) was carried out in a study of blood T cell repertoires in COVID-19. Background on the study: Sample material is recorded as cDNA or gDNA derived from T cells, B-cell-depleted T cells, or PBMCs.

V gave up 4 bases and J gave up 5 bases; unmatched junction bases: 8. Germline V gene data show CDR1 as SGHNT and CDR2 as YYREEE (reference sequence). CDR3 length equals 15 residues. In the study's own analysis: Reference gene primer amplification gave estimated nucleated cell counts. Measured with immunoSEQ multiplex PCR; TCRdb has only the in-frame clones, and not every one. D and trimming come from the DNA, and the V and J calls and clone size come from that table. The sample has some 320,000 clones, more than 90% seen once. Everyone who took part was roughly 18 to 89 years old, and they came from about 23 US areas. Cohorts were assigned according to the clinical history that participants reported.

The chain is built from TRBV5-4 and TRBJ2-2; 7 nucleotides match TRBD1. Sequenced input: PBMCs or T cells enriched from blood (not recorded which). The receptor comes from a man aged 55 to 70 who had recovered from COVID-19. DNA for the CDR3: TGTGCCAGCAGCCCCACAGGGGCGAGAACCGGGGAGCTGTTTTTT. It translates to CASSPTGARTGELFF.